A single sample is the source of the 17 T cell receptor beta chains below, sequenced in a study of blood T cell repertoires in COVID-19. Profiling relied on immunoSEQ multiplex PCR, and the TCRdb table lists in-frame clones only, not all of them. The data show fewer than 300,000 clones, more than 85% seen once. The source material was peripheral blood. Receptors were obtained from a woman aged 25 to 39 with COVID-19, enrolled during active disease.

The gene calls are TRBV11-2 and TRBJ2-3; 7 bases map to TRBD1. Per the germline V gene, CDR1 is SGHAT and CDR2 is FQNNGV. This CDR3 spans 14 amino acids. The junction had 7 bases not matched to a gene; V was cut back by 5 bases and J by 5 bases. CDR3 in amino acids: CASSITGVVDTQYF. The DNA of the CDR3 is TGTGCCAGCAGCATCACAGGGGTGGTAGATACGCAGTATTTT.

The genes are TRBV2 and TRBJ2-1, with 7 bases aligning to TRBD1. The V gene end was trimmed by 6 bases and the J gene end by 2 bases; junction bases not matched to a gene: 7. Germline V gene sequence: CDR1 SNHLY, CDR2 FYNNEI. The CDR3 is 15 amino acids. The CDR3 here is CASSRTGSTYNEQFF. The CDR3, as DNA: TGTGCCAGCAGCCGGACAGGTTCGACCTACAATGAGCAGTTCTTC.

The chain employs TRBV5-8 and TRBJ2-7, with D possibly TRBD1 on 6 matching bases. Germline CDR1 is SGHTS and CDR2 is YDEGEE. The CDR3 totals 12 residues. V was shortened by 3 bases and J by 6 bases, with 10 bases between the two germline ends. CDR3 nucleotides: TGTGCCAGCAGCTCTACAGGGACCGAGCAGTACTTC. This codes for CASSSTGTEQYF.

This clone was found once. V usage is TRBV18 and J usage is TRBJ1-2; D uncertain. In germline, CDR1 is KGHSH, CDR2 LQKENI. V shed 3 bases and J shed 8 bases, with 13 bases lying between them. The CDR3 totals 13 residues. The CDR3 DNA reads TGTGCCAGCTCACCGGGCTCCCTGGTGGGCTACACCTTC. Residues: CASSPGSLVGYTF.

The CDR3 nucleotides read TGTGCCAGCATTCTAGCGGGAGTAAATGAGCAGTTCTTC. Translating it yields CASILAGVNEQFF. The chain joins TRBV2 to TRBJ2-1; TRBD2 matches at 10 bases. The CDR3 totals 13 residues. V trimming: 7 bases; J trimming: 7 bases; junction bases outside the gene matches: 4. Germline V gene data show CDR1 as SNHLY and CDR2 as FYNNEI.

This chain uses TRBV7-2 with TRBJ2-1, with D tentatively TRBD2 (5 bases). Germline V CDR1 and CDR2: SGHTA, FQGNSA. The CDR3 has 15 amino acids. Between the trimmed V and J ends, which lost 5 bases and 2 bases, there was a span of 13 bases. The CDR3 DNA reads TGTGCCAGCAGCCAATCTAGCCCCCCCTACAATGAGCAGTTCTTC. It encodes CASSQSSPPYNEQFF.

The gene calls are TRBV30 and TRBJ2-1, with D possibly being TRBD1 (6 bases). The V gene's germline CDR1 is GTSNPN and CDR2 SVGIG (reference sequence). V was cut by 4 bases and J by 8 bases, with 15 bases left in between. This CDR3 comprises 13 residues. This chain's CDR3 is CAWNPHRVDEQFF. The DNA for the CDR3 is TGTGCCTGGAATCCCCACAGGGTCGATGAGCAGTTCTTC.

The rearrangement uses TRBV28 and TRBJ2-6; D may be TRBD1 (5 bases). This CDR3 has 16 amino acids. Trimming took off 3 bases at V and 0 bases at J, with 9 bases between the two ends. Germline lookup yields CDR1 MDHEN and CDR2 SYDVKM. The CDR3 region is CASSLTVLSGANVLTF. For the CDR3, the DNA is TGTGCCAGCAGTTTGACAGTTCTCTCTGGGGCCAACGTCCTGACTTTC. The entire variable domain, with the rest obtained from reference TRBV28 and TRBJ2-6, is as follows: DVKVTQSSRYLVKRTGEKVFLECVQDMDHENMFWYRQDPGLGLRLIYFSYDVKMKEKGDIPEGYSVSREKKERFSLILESASTNQTSMYLCASSLTVLSGANVLTFGAGSRLTVL.

The J gene is TRBJ1-5, the V gene TRBV15, with a weak D call TRBD1 (5 bases). Germline loops: CDR1 LNHNV, CDR2 YYDKDF (reference sequence). This CDR3 region has 15 residues. The V gene lost 5 bases and the J gene lost 2 bases, with 13 bases spanning the gap. The CDR3 DNA sequence: TGTGCCACCAGCCGGGACTCGAGCGGCAATCAGCCCCAGCATTTT. Translated: CATSRDSSGNQPQHF.

This chain joins TRBV24-1 and TRBJ1-2; D gene ambiguous. The V end was cut by 1 base, the J end by 4 bases, with 15 bases between. This CDR3 comprises 16 residues. The germline V gene encodes CDR1 KGHDR and CDR2 SFDVKD. The CDR3 nucleotides read TGTGCCACCAGTGATTTTGCACGGCGGCGTGGCTATGGCTACACCTTC. It encodes CATSDFARRRGYGYTF.

V gene TRBV30 combines with J gene TRBJ1-5; D uncertain. The V gene lost 0 bases and the J gene lost 7 bases, with 10 bases spanning the gap. This CDR3 region has 13 residues. The V gene's germline CDR1 is GTSNPN and CDR2 SVGIG (reference sequence). CDR3: CAWSVIGEQPQHF. The CDR3, as DNA: TGTGCCTGGAGTGTGATCGGGGAACAGCCCCAGCATTTT.

The chain employs TRBV10-1 and TRBJ2-7; D perhaps matches TRBD2 (5 bases). The CDR3 is 14 amino acids. Trimming left V 4 bases short and J 4 bases short, with 14 bases between. CDR1 WNHNN and CDR2 SYGVQD come from the germline V gene (reference sequence). The CDR3 bases are TGCGCCAGCAGTGGGGCCGGAGGAGCGTACGAGCAGTACTTC. Protein sequence: CASSGAGGAYEQYF.

The V gene is TRBV7-9, the J gene TRBJ1-3; 7 bases fit TRBD1. CDR3 length: 14 amino acids. V shed 5 bases and J 8 bases; nucleotides not matched to a gene: 9. Germline V gives CDR1 SEHNR, CDR2 FQNEAQ (reference sequence). The CDR3 coding sequence is TGTGCCAGCAGCCCAAGGAGGGGGCGGGACACCATATATTTT. Translating it yields CASSPRRGRDTIYF.

The chain has TRBV21-1 and TRBJ1-5; the table gives TRBD1 as D, unverified against the DNA. TRBV21-1 is flagged as a pseudogene. The CDR3 totals 18 residues. This chain's CDR3 is CASSLSLCRDIRNQPQHF. In DNA, the CDR3 is TGTGCCAGCAGCCTTTCCCTCTGCCGGGACATCCGCAATCAGCCCCAGCATTTT.

The chain joins TRBV29-1 to TRBJ2-1, with TRBD2 as a possible D gene (6 bases). The CDR3 has 14 amino acids. Germline V CDR1 and CDR2: SQVTM, ANQGSEA. Between the trimmed V and J ends, which lost 4 bases and 7 bases, there was a span of 17 bases. The chain's CDR3 is CSVAPRRAENEQFF. The DNA of the CDR3 is TGCAGCGTTGCCCCCCGGAGGGCGGAGAATGAGCAGTTCTTC.

The genes are TRBV19 and TRBJ1-3; D remains unclear. Trimming took off 11 bases at V and 8 bases at J, with 19 bases between the two ends. The germline V gene encodes CDR1 LNHDA and CDR2 SQIVND (reference sequence). CDR3 length: 13 residues. The CDR3 sequence: CASSGSHHHTIYF. The CDR3 DNA reads as TGTGCCTCCTCCGGGTCCCACCATCACACCATATATTTT.

The CDR3 DNA is TGTGCCAGCTCACCACAGACGGGGAACACTGAAGCTTTCTTT. Translated: CASSPQTGNTEAFF. The genes are TRBV18 and TRBJ1-1; D not resolved. This CDR3 spans 14 amino acids. Trimming shortened V by 1 base and J by 1 base, and 7 bases separated the two germline ends. Per germline, CDR1 KGHSH and CDR2 LQKENI.